The clone carrying this TCR beta chain has a handful of counts. What it binds is not known. TCRdb reanalysed the 5' RACE reads using MiXCR and keeps one entry per CDR3 protein. The table records under 600,000 distinct CDR3 sequences, about a fifth of them present only once. This sample was included in a study of T-cell memory formation after mild COVID-19. General observations from the study: Contracting clones from day 15 to 85 showed balanced CD4/CD8; later expanders favored CD4+. Clones that contracted clustered mainly in CM and EM if CD4+ and in EMRA if CD8+.

V shed 5 bases and J 5 bases; nucleotides not matched to a gene: 8. The CDR3 runs 15 residues. In germline, CDR1 is MNHEY, CDR2 SVGAGI. Sequencing was carried out using PBMCs or a T cell subset sorted from them (not recorded which). V gene TRBV6-5 combines with J gene TRBJ2-5, with 10 bases lining up with TRBD1. This TCR came from an adult woman who had mild COVID-19 (a few samples of this study predate the infection). Cell type and time point are not known. Here the CDR3 DNA reads TGTGCCAGCAGTACGACAGGGGGCGCGGGGGAGACCCAGTACTTC. Protein product: CASSTTGGAGETQYF.